The 14 T cell receptor beta chains below come from one sample, sequenced in a study of control samples from healthy donors and cancer patients. The assay was immunoSEQ multiplex PCR, and TCRdb's table has in-frame clones only and misses some. The sample lists some 100,000 clones, around 88% occurring once. Material for sequencing was blood. The source is a man aged 30-40 years in good health.

The rearrangement joins TRBV4-1 to TRBJ1-3; D gene unclear. The CDR3 loop spans 12 amino acids. CDR1 and CDR2 (germline): MGHRA, YSYEKL. With 2 bases removed from V and 12 bases from J, the gap between germline ends came to 11 bases. CDR3 amino acids: CASSQLSENIYF. Here the CDR3 DNA reads TGCGCCAGCAGCCAATTGTCAGAAAACATATATTTT.

The chain uses TRBV6-5 and TRBJ2-5; tentatively, D is TRBD1 or TRBD2 (6 bases each). CDR3 length: 15 residues. The germline V gene has CDR1 MNHEY and CDR2 SVGAGI. Trimming removed 5 bases at V and 5 bases at J, with 18 bases between. CDR3 coding DNA: TGTGCCAGCAGTCCGCGGAGGGGGGCCTGGGAGACCCAGTACTTC. Its protein product is CASSPRRGAWETQYF.

The chain links TRBV4-1 to TRBJ2-1; 10 bases line up with TRBD2. The CDR3 covers 15 residues. Germline CDR1 is MGHRA and CDR2 is YSYEKL. Losses at the gene ends were 2 bases for V and 3 bases for J; bases not matched to a gene: 1. CDR3 DNA sequence: TGCGCCAGCAGCCAACTAGCGGGAGTCTACAATGAGCAGTTCTTC. Translation gives CASSQLAGVYNEQFF.

The chain joins TRBV4-2 to TRBJ2-4; 13 nucleotides align to TRBD2. Germline CDR1 LGHNA, CDR2 YNFKEQ. V was pared by 3 bases and J by 4 bases, with 12 bases of the junction left unmatched. The CDR3 extends over 19 amino acids. The CDR3 loop is CASSQEGLAGWVEKNIQYF. For the CDR3, the DNA is TGTGCCAGCAGCCAGGAGGGACTAGCGGGATGGGTAGAAAAAAACATTCAGTACTTC.

V and J are TRBV5-4 and TRBJ2-3; D remains ambiguous. Germline V gene sequence: CDR1 SGHNT, CDR2 YYREEE (reference sequence). The ends were cut back, 4 bases at V and 0 bases at J, with 12 bases in the middle. CDR3 length: 15 amino acids. The CDR3 DNA reads TGTGCCAGCAGCGATCCTTTGGCGAGCACAGATACGCAGTATTTT. Amino acid sequence: CASSDPLASTDTQYF.

Turning to this clone: The same CDR3 arises from other DNA sequences in this sample as well. The chain recombines TRBV18 with TRBJ1-5; D is undetermined. The length of the CDR3 is 13 residues. The V end was cut by 2 bases, the J end by 5 bases, with 7 bases between. The germline gives CDR1 KGHSH, CDR2 LQKENI. DNA of the CDR3: TGTGCCAGCTCACCAGGGGAGGATCAGCCCCAGCATTTT. Its protein is CASSPGEDQPQHF.

The chain is built from TRBV27 and TRBJ1-1, with D perhaps matching TRBD1 (5 bases). There are 14 residues in the CDR3. Germline V gene lookup returns CDR1 MNHEY and CDR2 SMNVEV (reference sequence). V was clipped by 6 bases and J by 4 bases, with 15 bases between them. CDR3 bases: TGTGCCAGCAGCCCGGGTCCTCAGGGCACTGAAGCTTTCTTT. Its protein is CASSPGPQGTEAFF.

This clone was seen only once. The rearrangement joins TRBV12-5 to TRBJ2-7; 7 bases agree with TRBD1. The V segment lost 7 bases and the J segment 1 base; nucleotides outside the gene matches: 4. This CDR3 has 13 amino acids. Germline V gene data show CDR1 as LGHNT and CDR2 as FRNRAP. This CDR3 is CASATGLSYEQYF. The CDR3 region has the DNA TGTGCTAGTGCGACAGGGCTATCCTACGAGCAGTACTTC. The entire variable domain, with the rest obtained from reference TRBV12-5 and TRBJ2-7, is as follows: DARVTQTPRHKVTEMGQEVTMRCQPILGHNTVFWYRQTMMQGLELLAYFRNRAPLDDSGMPKDRFSAEMPDATLATLKIQPSEPRDSAVYFCASATGLSYEQYFGPGTRLTVT.

This clone has a single count. The genes are TRBV28 and TRBJ2-7, with D uncertain. The CDR3 sequence is 10 residues long. Germline CDR1 MDHEN, CDR2 SYDVKM. Trimming left V 4 bases short and J 7 bases short, with 5 bases between. The DNA of the CDR3 is TGTGCCAGCAGTTCCGGGGAGCAGTACTTC. This sequence encodes CASSSGEQYF.

Only one count was recorded for this clone. This rearrangement joins TRBV6-5 to TRBJ2-7; possibly TRBD2 for D (6 bases). The germline V gene encodes CDR1 MNHEY and CDR2 SVGAGI. Trimming cost V 6 bases and J 0 bases, with 9 bases left between them. The CDR3 runs 13 residues. CDR3 sequence reads: CASRQDYSYEQYF. The CDR3 DNA reads TGTGCCAGCAGACAGGACTACTCCTACGAGCAGTACTTC.

This chain uses TRBV13 with TRBJ1-2; tentatively, D is TRBD1 (5 bases). The CDR3 sequence is 13 residues long. Germline CDR1 reads PRHDT; CDR2 reads FYEKMQ (reference sequence). With 6 bases removed from V and 3 bases from J, the gap between germline ends came to 11 bases. The CDR3 DNA reads as TGTGCCAGCAGACCCCGAGGGGACTATGGCTACACCTTC. Amino acid sequence: CASRPRGDYGYTF.

The V and J genes are TRBV5-1 and TRBJ2-7; D uncertain. This CDR3 is 14 amino acids long. V was cut by 6 bases and J by 0 bases, with 13 bases left in between. The V gene's germline CDR1 is SGHRS and CDR2 YFSETQ. Here the CDR3 reads CASTYSASSYEQYF. CDR3 DNA: TGCGCCAGCACCTACTCGGCGAGCTCCTACGAGCAGTACTTC.

The rearrangement uses TRBV7-9 and TRBJ1-2, with D tentatively TRBD1 (6 bases). V dropped 4 bases and J dropped 2 bases, with 17 bases sitting between them. The germline gives CDR1 SEHNR, CDR2 FQNEAQ (reference sequence). The CDR3 runs to 16 residues. The chain's CDR3 is CASSSYTGNRNYGYTF. The CDR3 region has the DNA TGTGCCAGCAGCTCGTATACAGGGAACCGCAACTATGGCTACACCTTC. The variable domain in full, with the rest retrieved from reference TRBV7-9 and TRBJ1-2, is DTGVSQNPRHKITKRGQNVTFRCDPISEHNRLYWYRQTLGQGPEFLTYFQNEAQLEKSRLLSDRFSAERPKGSFSTLEIQRTEQGDSAMYLCASSSYTGNRNYGYTFGSGTRLTVV.

The rearrangement links TRBV5-8 to TRBJ2-7, with unresolved D. V lost 0 bases and J lost 1, with 14 bases in between. CDR1 is SGHTS and CDR2 is YDEGEE in the germline V gene. The CDR3 covers 16 residues. CDR3 sequence reads: CASSLEAGARSYEQYF. The DNA for the CDR3 is TGTGCCAGCAGCTTGGAGGCAGGTGCGAGGTCCTACGAGCAGTACTTC.